These T cell receptor beta chains were read from a single sample in a study of blood T cell repertoires in COVID-19. The method was immunoSEQ multiplex PCR; TCRdb's version includes in-frame clones alone and lacks a portion of them. The table has approximately 170,000 clones, 79% seen once. Material for sequencing was PBMCs or T cells enriched from blood (not recorded which). The receptors originated from a woman in her 70s in a cohort exposed to, infected with or recovered from COVID-19 (not recorded which). The CDR3 runs from the conserved cysteine through the conserved F or W. Each record gives: V gene, CDR3 length, CDR3 protein.

V gene: TRBV7-9
CDR3 length: 15
CDR3 protein: CATAPRRARRDGYTF

V gene: TRBV3-1/TRBV3-2
CDR3 length: 18
CDR3 protein: CASSPRYLAGGNTGELFF

V gene: TRBV27
CDR3 length: 13
CDR3 protein: CASSSDRGHEQYF

V gene: TRBV11-2
CDR3 length: 15
CDR3 protein: CASSLRARGWNTIYF

V gene: TRBV12-2
CDR3 length: 12
CDR3 protein: CASRRLYYEQYF

V gene: TRBV12-3/TRBV12-4
CDR3 length: 13
CDR3 protein: CASSFGGSDIQYF

V gene: TRBV6-2/TRBV6-3
CDR3 length: 15
CDR3 protein: CASSYQIKDGTSEFF

V gene: TRBV27
CDR3 length: 15
CDR3 protein: CASSMGGLGTNEQFF

V gene: TRBV7-8
CDR3 length: 17
CDR3 protein: CASSLVGQGIMNTEAFF

V gene: TRBV5-1
CDR3 length: 14
CDR3 protein: CASSQGQPGVEAFF

V gene: TRBV7-9
CDR3 length: 14
CDR3 protein: CASSFRGLNEKLFF

V gene: TRBV10-1
CDR3 length: 13
CDR3 protein: CASSPGFYNEQFF

V gene: TRBV7-6
CDR3 length: 16
CDR3 protein: CAVKGVGDRVADAQFF

V gene: TRBV18
CDR3 length: 12
CDR3 protein: CASSPQGIEAFF

V gene: TRBV5-1
CDR3 length: 16
CDR3 protein: CASSTGQGGAQETQYF

V gene: TRBV9
CDR3 length: 17
CDR3 protein: CASSVALRAGSHNEQFF

V gene: TRBV29-1
CDR3 length: 15
CDR3 protein: CSVSTGGSSYNEQFF

V gene: TRBV5-5
CDR3 length: 16
CDR3 protein: CASRRQGGNSGNTIYF